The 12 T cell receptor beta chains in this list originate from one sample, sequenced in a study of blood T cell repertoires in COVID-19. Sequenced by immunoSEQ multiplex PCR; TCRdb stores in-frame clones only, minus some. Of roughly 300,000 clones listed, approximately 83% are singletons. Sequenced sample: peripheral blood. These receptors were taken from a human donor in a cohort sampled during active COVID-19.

CDR3 protein: CASSVSGGVAGHKTQYF. The CDR3 DNA is TGTGCCAGCAGTGTTAGCGGGGGCGTGGCCGGACATAAGACCCAGTACTTC. The chain recombines TRBV28 with TRBJ2-5; 9 bases map to TRBD2. With V trimmed by 5 bases and J by 6 bases, 16 bases remained unmatched. Germline lookup yields CDR1 MDHEN and CDR2 SYDVKM. CDR3 length equals 17 residues.

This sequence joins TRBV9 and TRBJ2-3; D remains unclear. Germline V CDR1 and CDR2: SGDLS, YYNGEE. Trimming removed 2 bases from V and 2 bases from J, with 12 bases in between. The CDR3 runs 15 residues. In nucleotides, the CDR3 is TGTGCCAGCAGCGTTCAACGGTCCCCCACAGATACGCAGTATTTT. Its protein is CASSVQRSPTDTQYF.

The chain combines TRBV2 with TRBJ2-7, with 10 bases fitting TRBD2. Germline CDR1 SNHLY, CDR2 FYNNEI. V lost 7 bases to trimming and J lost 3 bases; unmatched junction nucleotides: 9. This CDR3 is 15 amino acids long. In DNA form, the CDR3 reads TGTGCCAGCATCCGCGCTAGCGGGAGTAACTACGAGCAGTACTTC. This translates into CASIRASGSNYEQYF.

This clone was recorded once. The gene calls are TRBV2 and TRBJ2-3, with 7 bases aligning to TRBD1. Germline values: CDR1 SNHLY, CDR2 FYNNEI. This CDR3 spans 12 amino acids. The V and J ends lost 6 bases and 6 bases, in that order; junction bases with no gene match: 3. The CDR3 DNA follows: TGTGCCAGCAGGACAGGGTCCGATACGCAGTATTTT. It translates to CASRTGSDTQYF. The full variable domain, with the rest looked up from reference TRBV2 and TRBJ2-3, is EPEVTQTPSHQVTQMGQEVILRCVPISNHLYFYWYRQILGQKVEFLVSFYNNEISEKSEIFDDQFSVERPDGSNFTLKIRSTKLEDSAMYFCASRTGSDTQYFGPGTRLTVL.

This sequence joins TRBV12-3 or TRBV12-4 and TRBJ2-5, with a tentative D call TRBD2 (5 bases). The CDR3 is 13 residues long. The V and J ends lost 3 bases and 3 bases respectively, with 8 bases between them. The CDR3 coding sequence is TGTGCCAGCAGTTTGTCAGCGGAAGAGACCCAGTACTTC. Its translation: CASSLSAEETQYF.

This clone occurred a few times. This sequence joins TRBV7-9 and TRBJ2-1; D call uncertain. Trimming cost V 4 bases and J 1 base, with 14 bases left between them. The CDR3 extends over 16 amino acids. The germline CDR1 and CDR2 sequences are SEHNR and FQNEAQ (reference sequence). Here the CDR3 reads CASSSPRRVSYNEQFF. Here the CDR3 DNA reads TGTGCCAGCAGCTCTCCTAGGAGAGTATCCTACAATGAGCAGTTCTTC.

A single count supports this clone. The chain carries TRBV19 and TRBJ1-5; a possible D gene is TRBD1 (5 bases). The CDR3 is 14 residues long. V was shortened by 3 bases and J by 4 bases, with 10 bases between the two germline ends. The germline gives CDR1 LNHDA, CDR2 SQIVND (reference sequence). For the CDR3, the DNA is TGTGCCAGTAGTATTACGGAGGGGAATCAGCCCCAGCATTTT. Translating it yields CASSITEGNQPQHF.

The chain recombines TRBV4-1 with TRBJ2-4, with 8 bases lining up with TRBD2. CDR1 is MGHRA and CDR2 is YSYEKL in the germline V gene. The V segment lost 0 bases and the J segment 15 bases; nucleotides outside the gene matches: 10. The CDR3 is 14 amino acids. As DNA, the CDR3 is TGCGCCAGCAGCCAAGAGTCGACGGGAGGGCCCTCGTACTTC. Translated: CASSQESTGGPSYF.

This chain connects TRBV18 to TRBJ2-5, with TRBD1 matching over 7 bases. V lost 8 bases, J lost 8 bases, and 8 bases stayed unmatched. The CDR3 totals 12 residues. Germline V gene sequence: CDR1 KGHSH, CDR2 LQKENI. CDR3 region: CASVEDRRTQYF. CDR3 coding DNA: TGTGCCAGCGTGGAGGACAGGCGAACCCAGTACTTC.

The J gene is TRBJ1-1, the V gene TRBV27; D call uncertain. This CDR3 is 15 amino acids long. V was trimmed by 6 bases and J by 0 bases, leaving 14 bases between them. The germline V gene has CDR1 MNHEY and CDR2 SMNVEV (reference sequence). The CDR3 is CASRPSGRVNTEAFF. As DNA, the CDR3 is TGTGCCAGCAGACCCTCGGGTCGAGTGAACACTGAAGCTTTCTTT.

The DNA for the CDR3 is TGTGCCAGCAGCCACCGGGACAGTGGAAGCGGGGAGCTGTTTTTT. This translates into CASSHRDSGSGELFF. The chain is built from TRBV3-1 (or the pseudogene TRBV3-2) and TRBJ2-2; the match to TRBD1 covers 7 bases. V lost 3 bases to trimming and J lost 7 bases; unmatched junction nucleotides: 8. The CDR3 loop spans 15 amino acids. Germline V gives CDR1 LGHDT, CDR2 YNNKEL (reference sequence).

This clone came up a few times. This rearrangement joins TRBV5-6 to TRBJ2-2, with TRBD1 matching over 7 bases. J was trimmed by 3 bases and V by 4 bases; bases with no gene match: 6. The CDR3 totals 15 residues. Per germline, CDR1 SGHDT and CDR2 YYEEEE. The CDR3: CASSRRDSYTGELFF. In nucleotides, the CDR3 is TGTGCCAGCAGCCGCCGGGACAGTTACACCGGGGAGCTGTTTTTT.